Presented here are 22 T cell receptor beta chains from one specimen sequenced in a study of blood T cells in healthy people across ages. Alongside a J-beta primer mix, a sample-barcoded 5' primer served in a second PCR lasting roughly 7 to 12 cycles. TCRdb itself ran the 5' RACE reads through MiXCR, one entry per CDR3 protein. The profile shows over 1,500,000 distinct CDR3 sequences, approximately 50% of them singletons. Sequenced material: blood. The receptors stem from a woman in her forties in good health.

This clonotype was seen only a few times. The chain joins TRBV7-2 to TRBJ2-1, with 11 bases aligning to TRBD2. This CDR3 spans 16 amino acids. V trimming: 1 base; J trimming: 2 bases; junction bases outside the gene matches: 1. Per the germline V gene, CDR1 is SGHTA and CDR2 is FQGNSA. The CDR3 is CASSLVGLAAYNEQFF. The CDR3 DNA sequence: TGTGCCAGCAGCTTAGTGGGACTAGCGGCCTACAATGAGCAGTTCTTC.

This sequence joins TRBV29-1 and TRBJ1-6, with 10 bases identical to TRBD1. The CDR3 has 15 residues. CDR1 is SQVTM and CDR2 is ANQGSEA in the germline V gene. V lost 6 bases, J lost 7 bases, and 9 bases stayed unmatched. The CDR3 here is CSVRDRGRENSPLHF. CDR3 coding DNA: TGCAGCGTCCGGGACAGGGGAAGGGAGAATTCACCCCTCCACTTT.

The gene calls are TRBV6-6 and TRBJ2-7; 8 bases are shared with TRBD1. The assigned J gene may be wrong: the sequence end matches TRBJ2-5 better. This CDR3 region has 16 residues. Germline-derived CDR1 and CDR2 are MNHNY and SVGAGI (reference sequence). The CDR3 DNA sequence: TGTGCCAGCAGTCGACAGGGGCCGTCTTTTAGAGAGACCCAGTACTTC. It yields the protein CASSRQGPSFRETQYF.

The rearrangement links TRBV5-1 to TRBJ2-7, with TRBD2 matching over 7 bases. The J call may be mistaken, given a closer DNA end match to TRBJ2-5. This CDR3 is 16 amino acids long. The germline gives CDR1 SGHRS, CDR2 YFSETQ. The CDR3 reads CASSPKGAGTGETQYF. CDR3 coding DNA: TGCGCCAGCAGCCCCAAAGGAGCGGGAACGGGGGAGACCCAGTACTTC.

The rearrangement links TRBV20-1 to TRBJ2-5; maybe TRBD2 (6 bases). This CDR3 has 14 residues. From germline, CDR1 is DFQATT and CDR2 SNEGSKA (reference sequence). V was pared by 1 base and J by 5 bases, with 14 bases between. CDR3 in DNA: TGCAGTGCTAGAGTTGGAAACGCGGGGGAGACCCAGTACTTC. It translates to CSARVGNAGETQYF.

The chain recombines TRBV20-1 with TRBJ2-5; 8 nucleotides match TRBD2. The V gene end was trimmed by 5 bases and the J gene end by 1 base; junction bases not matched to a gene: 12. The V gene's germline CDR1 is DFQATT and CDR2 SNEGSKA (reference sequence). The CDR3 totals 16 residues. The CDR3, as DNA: TGCAGTGCTTCCACTCCCCGCGGGGGGTCCCAAGAGACCCAGTACTTC. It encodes CSASTPRGGSQETQYF.

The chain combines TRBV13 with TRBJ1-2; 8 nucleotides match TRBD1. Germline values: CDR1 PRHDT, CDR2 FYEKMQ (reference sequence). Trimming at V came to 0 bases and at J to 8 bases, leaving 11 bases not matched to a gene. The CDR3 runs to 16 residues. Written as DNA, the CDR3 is TGTGCCAGCAGCTTAGGGACAGGGGCGCTTCTCGCGGGCTACACCTTC. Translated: CASSLGTGALLAGYTF.

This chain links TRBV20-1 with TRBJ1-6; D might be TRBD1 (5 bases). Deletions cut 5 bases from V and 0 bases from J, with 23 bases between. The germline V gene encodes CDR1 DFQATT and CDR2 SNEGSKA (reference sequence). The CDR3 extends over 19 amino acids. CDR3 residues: CSAEGERIEFSSYNSPLHF. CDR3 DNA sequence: TGCAGTGCTGAAGGGGAGAGGATAGAATTTAGCTCCTATAATTCACCCCTCCACTTT.

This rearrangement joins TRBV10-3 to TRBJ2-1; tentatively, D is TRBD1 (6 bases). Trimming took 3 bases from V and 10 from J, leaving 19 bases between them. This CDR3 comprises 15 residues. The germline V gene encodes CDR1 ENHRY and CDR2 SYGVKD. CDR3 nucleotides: TGTGCCATCAGTGACCCCACGACAGGACGGGGAGAGCAGTTCTTC. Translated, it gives CAISDPTTGRGEQFF.

CDR3: CASSLVAAAYEQYF. The CDR3 bases are TGTGCCAGCAGTTTGGTGGCCGCCGCCTACGAGCAGTACTTC. The rearrangement links TRBV27 to TRBJ2-7; D not resolved. CDR1 and CDR2 from the germline V gene are MNHEY and SMNVEV (reference sequence). Trimming left V 3 bases short and J 2 bases short, with 11 bases between. The length of the CDR3 is 14 residues.

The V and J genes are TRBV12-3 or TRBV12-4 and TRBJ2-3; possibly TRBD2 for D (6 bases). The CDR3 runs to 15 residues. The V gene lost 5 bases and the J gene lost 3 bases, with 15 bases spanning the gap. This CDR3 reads CASSRGAGKTDTQYF. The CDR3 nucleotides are TGTGCCAGCAGTCGCGGGGCAGGGAAGACAGATACGCAGTATTTT.

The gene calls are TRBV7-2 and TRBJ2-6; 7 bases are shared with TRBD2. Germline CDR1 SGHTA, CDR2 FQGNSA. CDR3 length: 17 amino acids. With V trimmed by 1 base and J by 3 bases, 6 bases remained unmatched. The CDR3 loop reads CASSLVRGLGGANVLTF. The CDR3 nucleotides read TGTGCCAGCAGCTTAGTGCGGGGGTTGGGTGGGGCCAACGTCCTGACTTTC.

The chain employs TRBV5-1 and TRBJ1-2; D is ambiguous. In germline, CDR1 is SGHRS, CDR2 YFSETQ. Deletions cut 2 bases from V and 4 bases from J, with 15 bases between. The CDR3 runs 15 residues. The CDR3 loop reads CASSLSQEAGYGYTF. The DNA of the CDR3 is TGCGCCAGCAGCTTATCTCAGGAGGCCGGCTATGGCTACACCTTC.

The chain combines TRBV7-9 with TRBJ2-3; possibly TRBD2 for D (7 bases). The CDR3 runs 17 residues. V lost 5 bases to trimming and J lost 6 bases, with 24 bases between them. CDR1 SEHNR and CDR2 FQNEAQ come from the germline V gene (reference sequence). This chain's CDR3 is CASSHLPGRGATDTQYF. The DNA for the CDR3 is TGTGCCAGCAGCCATTTACCTGGACGGGGGGCCACCGATACGCAGTATTTT.

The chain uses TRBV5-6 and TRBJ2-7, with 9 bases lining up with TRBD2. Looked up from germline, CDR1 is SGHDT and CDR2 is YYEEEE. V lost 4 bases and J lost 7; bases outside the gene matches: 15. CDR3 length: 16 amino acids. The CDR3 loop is CASSLGLAFSYNEQYF. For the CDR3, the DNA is TGTGCCAGCAGCCTAGGACTAGCGTTTTCCTACAATGAGCAGTACTTC.

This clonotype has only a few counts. Written as DNA, the CDR3 is TGTGCCAGCAGTTACTCGACTTTGACCCTACCCTCCTACAATGAGCAGTTCTTC. Its translation: CASSYSTLTLPSYNEQFF. The chain employs TRBV6-5 and TRBJ2-1; D is unclear. The length of the CDR3 is 18 residues. Germline lookup yields CDR1 MNHEY and CDR2 SVGAGI. V was pared by 0 bases and J by 0 bases, with 15 bases between.

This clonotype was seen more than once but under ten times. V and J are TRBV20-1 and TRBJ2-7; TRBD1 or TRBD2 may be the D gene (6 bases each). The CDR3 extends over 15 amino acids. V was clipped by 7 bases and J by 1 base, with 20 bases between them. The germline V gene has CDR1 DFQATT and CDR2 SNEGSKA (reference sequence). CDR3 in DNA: TGCAGTGTAAATCCTGGGCAGGGGAGGTCCTACGAGCAGTACTTC. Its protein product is CSVNPGQGRSYEQYF.

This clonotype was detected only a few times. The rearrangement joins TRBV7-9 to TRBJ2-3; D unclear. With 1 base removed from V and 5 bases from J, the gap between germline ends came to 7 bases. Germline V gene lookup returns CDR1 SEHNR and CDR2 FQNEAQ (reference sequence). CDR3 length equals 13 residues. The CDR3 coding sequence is TGTGCCAGCAGCTTAGTGGCTTTAGATACGCAGTATTTT. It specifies CASSLVALDTQYF.

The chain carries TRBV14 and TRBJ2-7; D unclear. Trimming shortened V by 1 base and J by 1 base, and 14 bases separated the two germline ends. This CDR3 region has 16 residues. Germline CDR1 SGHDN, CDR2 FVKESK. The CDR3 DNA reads TGTGCCAGCAGCCAAGGGCCGGTGGGGAAATCCTACGAGCAGTACTTC. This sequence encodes CASSQGPVGKSYEQYF.

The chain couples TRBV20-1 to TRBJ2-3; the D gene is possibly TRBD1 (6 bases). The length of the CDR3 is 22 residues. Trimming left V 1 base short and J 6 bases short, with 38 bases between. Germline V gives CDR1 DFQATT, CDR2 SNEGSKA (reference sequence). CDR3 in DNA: TGCAGTGCTAGAGCCAGGGGCGGGCCCCTGGGCGTATTTCTCCCACCGAGGGATACGCAGTATTTT. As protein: CSARARGGPLGVFLPPRDTQYF.

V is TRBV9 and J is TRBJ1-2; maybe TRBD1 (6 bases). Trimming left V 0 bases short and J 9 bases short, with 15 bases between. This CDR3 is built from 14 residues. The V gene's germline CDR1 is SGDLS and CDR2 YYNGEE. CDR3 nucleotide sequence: TGTGCCAGCAGCGTAGATGGAGGGGGGACCCGCTACACCTTC. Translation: CASSVDGGGTRYTF.

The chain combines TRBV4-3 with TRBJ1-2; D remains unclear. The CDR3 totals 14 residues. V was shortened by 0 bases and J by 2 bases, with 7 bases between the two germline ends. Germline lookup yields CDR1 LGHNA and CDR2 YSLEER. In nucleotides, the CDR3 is TGCGCCAGCAGCCAAGACCCCCAGAACTATGGCTACACCTTC. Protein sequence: CASSQDPQNYGYTF.